This T cell receptor beta chain stems from a study of shared clonotypes between healthy human individuals. On the study more broadly: Plates per donor: three CD4 naive, three CD4 memory, two CD8 naive, one CD8 memory.

Study-level points and caveats: Naive subsets usually exceeded memory subsets in estimated richness. Enrolling few donors narrowed the genetic and exposure-history diversity that was represented.

The CDR3 spans 14 residues. Trimming took off 2 bases at V and 2 bases at J, with 7 bases between the two ends. The V gene's germline CDR1 is GTSNPN and CDR2 SVGIG (reference sequence). The authors combined CD45RO+ cells with CCR7-negative CD45RA+ TemRA cells as CD8 memory. Generated by immunoSEQ multiplex PCR, the TCRdb table keeps only in-frame clones and is missing some. The sample lists some 690,000 clones, around 91% occurring once. This clone was found once. Its specificity is unknown. This clonotype originated in a man between 18 and 35 years old in good health. Some clones in this sample may be carry-over from other donors' samples. The V and J genes are TRBV30 and TRBJ2-6; D is ambiguous. Sequenced: memory CD8+ T cells from PBMCs. The subset denotes: CD45RO+ cells pooled with CCR7-negative TemRA cells. For the CDR3, the DNA is TGTGCCTGGAGTAGGTCAGCTGGGGCCAACGTCCTGACTTTC. This encodes CAWSRSAGANVLTF. Drawing the rest from reference TRBV30 and TRBJ2-6, the complete variable domain is SQTIHQWPATLVQPVGSPLSLECTVEGTSNPNLYWYRQAAGRGLQLLFYSVGIGQISSEVPQNLSASRPQDRQFILSSKKLLLSDSGFYLCAWSRSAGANVLTFGAGSRLTVL.